The sequence of this T cell receptor beta chain was determined in a study of shared T cell receptors in the human thymus. Data came from immunoSEQ multiplex PCR; TCRdb stores just in-frame clones and leaves some out. Among over 450,000 clones listed, around 78% were seen once. This CDR3 spans 15 amino acids. The J segment lost 2 bases and the V segment lost 3 bases, leaving 5 bases of the junction unmatched. Germline CDR1 reads SGHNT; CDR2 reads YENEEA. These sequences were also reported in another study, on human thymus T cells. That work adds: Serving as donors were healthy Finnish infants, each of whom was having open corrective surgery for congenital heart defects. Thymic samples were excised during corrective heart operations. Biased V and J segment usage appeared in thymus and peripheral blood. There were highly overlapping thymic repertoires among unrelated individuals, as related research reported.

This chain uses TRBV11-3 with TRBJ2-7; 9 nucleotides line up with TRBD2. This TCR came from a boy younger than two with a congenital heart defect. What was sequenced was thymocytes. The CDR3, as DNA: TGTGCCAGCAGCTTCTTAGCGGGAGTCACCTACGAGCAGTACTTC. Protein: CASSFLAGVTYEQYF.